The next 2 T cell receptor beta chains were all read from a single sample in a study of blood T cell repertoires in COVID-19. Profiling relied on immunoSEQ multiplex PCR, and the TCRdb table lists in-frame clones only, not all of them. Among about 310,000 clones listed, about nine tenths were seen once. The sequencing sample was made of peripheral blood. All receptors derive from a man aged 50 to 60 with active or convalescent COVID-19.

This clone was seen a handful of times. The chain links TRBV5-5 to TRBJ1-1, with D maybe TRBD1 (5 bases). Germline V gene lookup returns CDR1 SGHKS and CDR2 YYEKEE (reference sequence). V lost 0 bases and J 3 bases, leaving 12 bases between the germline ends. The CDR3 is 15 residues long. CDR3 amino acids: CASSLAGAGDTEAFF. DNA of the CDR3: TGTGCCAGCAGCTTGGCTGGGGCTGGTGACACTGAAGCTTTCTTT.

The sample holds a few counts of this clone. This sequence joins TRBV7-9 and TRBJ1-2; D gene unclear. Germline loops: CDR1 SEHNR, CDR2 FQNEAQ (reference sequence). The CDR3 is made up of 14 amino acids. V lost 5 bases, J lost 4 bases, and 14 bases lay in between. Here the CDR3 reads CASSPGAVLYGYTF. The CDR3 region has the DNA TGTGCCAGCAGCCCTGGAGCTGTTCTCTATGGCTACACCTTC.